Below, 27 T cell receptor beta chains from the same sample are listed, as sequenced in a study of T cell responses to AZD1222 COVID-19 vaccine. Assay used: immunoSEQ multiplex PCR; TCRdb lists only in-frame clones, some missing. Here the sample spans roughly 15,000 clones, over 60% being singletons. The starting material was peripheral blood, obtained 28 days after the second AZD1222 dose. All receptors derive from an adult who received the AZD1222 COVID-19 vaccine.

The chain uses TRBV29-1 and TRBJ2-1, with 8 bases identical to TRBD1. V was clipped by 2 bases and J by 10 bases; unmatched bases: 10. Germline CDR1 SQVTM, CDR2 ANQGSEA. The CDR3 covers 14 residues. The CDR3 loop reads CSVEKGQGAGEQFF. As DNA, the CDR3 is TGCAGCGTTGAAAAGGGGCAGGGGGCAGGCGAGCAGTTCTTC.

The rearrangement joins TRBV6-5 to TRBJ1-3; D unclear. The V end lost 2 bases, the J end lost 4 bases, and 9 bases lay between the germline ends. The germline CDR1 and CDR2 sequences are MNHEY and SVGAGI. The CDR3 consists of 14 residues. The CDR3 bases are TGTGCCAGCAGTTACGAGGCAGACGGAAACACCATATATTTT. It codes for CASSYEADGNTIYF.

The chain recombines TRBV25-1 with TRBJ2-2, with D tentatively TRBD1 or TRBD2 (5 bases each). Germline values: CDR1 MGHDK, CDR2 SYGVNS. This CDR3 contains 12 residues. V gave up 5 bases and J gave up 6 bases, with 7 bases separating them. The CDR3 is CASSTGPGELFF. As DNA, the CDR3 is TGTGCCAGCAGTACGGGACCCGGGGAGCTGTTTTTT.

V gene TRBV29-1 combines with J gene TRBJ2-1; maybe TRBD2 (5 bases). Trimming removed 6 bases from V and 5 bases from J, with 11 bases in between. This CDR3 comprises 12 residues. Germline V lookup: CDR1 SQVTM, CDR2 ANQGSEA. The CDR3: CSVKTRNNEQFF. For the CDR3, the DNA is TGCAGCGTAAAAACTAGGAACAATGAGCAGTTCTTC.

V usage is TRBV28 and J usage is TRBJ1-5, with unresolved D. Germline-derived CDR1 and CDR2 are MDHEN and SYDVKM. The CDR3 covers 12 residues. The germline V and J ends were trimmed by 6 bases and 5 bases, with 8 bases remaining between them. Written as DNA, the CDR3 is TGTGCCAGCAGCAGGACCTATCAGCCCCAGCATTTT. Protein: CASSRTYQPQHF.

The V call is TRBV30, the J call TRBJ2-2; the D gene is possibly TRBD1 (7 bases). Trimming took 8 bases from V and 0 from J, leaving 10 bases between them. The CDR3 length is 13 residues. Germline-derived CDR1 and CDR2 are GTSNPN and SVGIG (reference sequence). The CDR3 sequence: CARGTANTGELFF. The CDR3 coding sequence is TGTGCCCGGGGGACAGCGAACACCGGGGAGCTGTTTTTT. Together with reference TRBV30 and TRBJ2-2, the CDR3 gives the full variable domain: SQTIHQWPATLVQPVGSPLSLECTVEGTSNPNLYWYRQAAGRGLQLLFYSVGIGQISSEVPQNLSASRPQDRQFILSSKKLLLSDSGFYLCARGTANTGELFFGEGSRLTVL.

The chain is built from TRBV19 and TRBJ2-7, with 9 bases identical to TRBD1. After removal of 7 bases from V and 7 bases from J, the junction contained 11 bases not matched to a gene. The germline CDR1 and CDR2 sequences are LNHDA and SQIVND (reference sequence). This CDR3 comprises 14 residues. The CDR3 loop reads CASTIGTGSSEQYF. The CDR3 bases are TGTGCCAGTACTATCGGGACAGGGAGTAGTGAGCAGTACTTC.

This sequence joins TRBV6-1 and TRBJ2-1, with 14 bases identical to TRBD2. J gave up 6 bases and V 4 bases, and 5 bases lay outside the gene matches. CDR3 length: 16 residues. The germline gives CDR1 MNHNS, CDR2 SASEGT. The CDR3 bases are TGTGCCAGCAGTGGCAGACTAGCGGGGGGGATCAATGAGCAGTTCTTC. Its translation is CASSGRLAGGINEQFF.

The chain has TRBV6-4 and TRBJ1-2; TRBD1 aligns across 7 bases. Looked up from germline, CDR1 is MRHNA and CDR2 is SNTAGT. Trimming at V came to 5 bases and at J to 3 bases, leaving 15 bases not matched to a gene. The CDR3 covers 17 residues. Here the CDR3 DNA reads TGTGCCAGCAGTTCCCTTTTCCGACAGGGCCCCTACTATGGCTACACCTTC. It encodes CASSSLFRQGPYYGYTF.

Written as DNA, the CDR3 is TGTGCCAGCAGCTTGGAAGGGAGCGATCAGCCCCAGCATTTT. It yields the protein CASSLEGSDQPQHF. This sequence joins TRBV5-5 and TRBJ1-5; unclear D gene. There are 14 residues in the CDR3. V dropped 0 bases and J dropped 5 bases, with 9 bases sitting between them. CDR1 is SGHKS, CDR2 YYEKEE, per germline (reference sequence).

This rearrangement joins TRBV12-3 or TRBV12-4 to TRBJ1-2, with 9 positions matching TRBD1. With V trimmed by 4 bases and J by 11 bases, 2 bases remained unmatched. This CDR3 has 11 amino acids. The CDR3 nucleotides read TGTGCCAGCAGTTCGGGACAGGGTTACACCTTC. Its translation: CASSSGQGYTF.

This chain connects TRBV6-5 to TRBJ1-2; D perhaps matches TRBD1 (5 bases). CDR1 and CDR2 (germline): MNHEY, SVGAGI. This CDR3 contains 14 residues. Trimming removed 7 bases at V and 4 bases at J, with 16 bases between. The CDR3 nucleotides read TGTGCCAGCACCCCCGGGGCAAGAAGCTATGGCTACACCTTC. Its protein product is CASTPGARSYGYTF.

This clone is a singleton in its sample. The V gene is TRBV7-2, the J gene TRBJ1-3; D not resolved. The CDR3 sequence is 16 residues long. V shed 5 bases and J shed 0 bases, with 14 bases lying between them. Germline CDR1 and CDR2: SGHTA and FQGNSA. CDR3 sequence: CASSPRTVNSGNTIYF. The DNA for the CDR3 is TGTGCCAGCAGCCCTCGGACCGTAAACTCTGGAAACACCATATATTTT.

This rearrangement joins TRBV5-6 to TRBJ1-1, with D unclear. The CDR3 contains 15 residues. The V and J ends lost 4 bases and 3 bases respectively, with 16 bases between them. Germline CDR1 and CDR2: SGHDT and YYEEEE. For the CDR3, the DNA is TGTGCCAGCAGCCCTCTGTCGAGTCAACACACTGAAGCTTTCTTT. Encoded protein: CASSPLSSQHTEAFF. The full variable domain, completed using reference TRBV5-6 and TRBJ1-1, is DAGVTQSPTHLIKTRGQQVTLRCSPKSGHDTVSWYQQALGQGPQFIFQYYEEEERQRGNFPDRFSGHQFPNYSSELNVNALLLGDSALYLCASSPLSSQHTEAFFGQGTRLTVV.

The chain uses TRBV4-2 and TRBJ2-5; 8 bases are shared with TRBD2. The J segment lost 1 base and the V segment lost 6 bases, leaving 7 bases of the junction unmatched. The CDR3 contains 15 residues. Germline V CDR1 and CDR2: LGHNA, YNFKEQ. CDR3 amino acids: CASSPAGGLQETQYF. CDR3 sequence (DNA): TGTGCCAGCAGTCCCGCGGGGGGACTCCAAGAGACCCAGTACTTC.

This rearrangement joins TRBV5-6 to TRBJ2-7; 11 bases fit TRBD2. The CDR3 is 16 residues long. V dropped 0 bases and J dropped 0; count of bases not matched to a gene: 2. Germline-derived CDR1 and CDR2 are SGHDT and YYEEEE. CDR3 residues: CASSLELAGASYEQYF. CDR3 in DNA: TGTGCCAGCAGCTTGGAACTAGCGGGGGCCTCCTACGAGCAGTACTTC.

The CDR3 spells CASSQGAEAFF. The DNA of the CDR3 is TGTGCCAGCAGCCAAGGGGCTGAAGCTTTCTTT. V is TRBV3-1 (or the pseudogene TRBV3-2) and J is TRBJ1-1; D not resolved. V was trimmed by 1 base and J by 6 bases, leaving 3 bases between them. The CDR3 totals 11 residues. Germline V gene sequence: CDR1 LGHDT, CDR2 YNNKEL (reference sequence).

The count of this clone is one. CDR3 residues: CASREGRYNSPLHF. In DNA form, the CDR3 reads TGTGCCAGCCGGGAAGGCCGGTATAATTCACCCCTCCACTTT. The chain uses TRBV2 and TRBJ1-6; D is unclear. This CDR3 is built from 14 residues. The ends were cut back, 8 bases at V and 4 bases at J, with 12 bases in the middle. Per the germline V gene, CDR1 is SNHLY and CDR2 is FYNNEI.

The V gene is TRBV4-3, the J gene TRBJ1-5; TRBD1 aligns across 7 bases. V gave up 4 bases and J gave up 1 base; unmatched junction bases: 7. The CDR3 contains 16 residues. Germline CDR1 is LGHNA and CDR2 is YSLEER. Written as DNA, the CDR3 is TGCGCCAGCAGCCTTAACAGGGGCGTGAGCAATCAGCCCCAGCATTTT. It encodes CASSLNRGVSNQPQHF.

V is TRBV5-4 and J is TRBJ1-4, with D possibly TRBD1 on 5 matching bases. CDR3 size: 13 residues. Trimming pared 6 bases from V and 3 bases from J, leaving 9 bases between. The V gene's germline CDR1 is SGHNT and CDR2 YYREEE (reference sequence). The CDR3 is CASTGGANEKLFF. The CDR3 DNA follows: TGTGCCAGCACGGGGGGGGCTAATGAAAAACTGTTTTTT.

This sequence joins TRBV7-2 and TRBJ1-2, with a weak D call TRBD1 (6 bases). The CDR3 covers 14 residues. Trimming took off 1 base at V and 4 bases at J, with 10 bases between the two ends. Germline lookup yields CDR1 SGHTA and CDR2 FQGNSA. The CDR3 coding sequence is TGTGCCAGCAGCTTAGAGGGGGACTCCTATGGCTACACCTTC. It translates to CASSLEGDSYGYTF.

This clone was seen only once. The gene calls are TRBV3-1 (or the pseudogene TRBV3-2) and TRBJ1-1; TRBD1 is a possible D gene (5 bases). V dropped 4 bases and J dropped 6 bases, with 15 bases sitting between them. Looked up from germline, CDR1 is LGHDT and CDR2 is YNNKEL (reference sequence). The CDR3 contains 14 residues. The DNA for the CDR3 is TGTGCCAGCAGCCCCCGCGGGGCTATGGCTGAAGCTTTCTTT. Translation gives CASSPRGAMAEAFF.

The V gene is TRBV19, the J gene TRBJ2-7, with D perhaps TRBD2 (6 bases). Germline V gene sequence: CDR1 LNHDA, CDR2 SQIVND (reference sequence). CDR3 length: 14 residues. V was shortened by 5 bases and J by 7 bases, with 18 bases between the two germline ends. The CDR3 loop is CASSRGAFRGEQYF. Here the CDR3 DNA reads TGTGCCAGTAGTCGGGGAGCCTTCCGGGGGGAGCAGTACTTC.

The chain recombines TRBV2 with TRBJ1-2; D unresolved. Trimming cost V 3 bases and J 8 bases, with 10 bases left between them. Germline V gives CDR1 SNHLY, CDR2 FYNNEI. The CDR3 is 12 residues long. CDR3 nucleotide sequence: TGTGCCAGCAGTGATAGGGCCAAGGGCTACACCTTC. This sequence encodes CASSDRAKGYTF.

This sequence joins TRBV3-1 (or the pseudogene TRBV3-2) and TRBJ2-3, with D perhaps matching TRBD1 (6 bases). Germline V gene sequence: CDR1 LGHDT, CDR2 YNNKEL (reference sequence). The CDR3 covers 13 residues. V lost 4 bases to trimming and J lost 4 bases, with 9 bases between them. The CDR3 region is CASSPQGPDTQYF. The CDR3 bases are TGTGCCAGCAGCCCACAGGGACCAGATACGCAGTATTTT.

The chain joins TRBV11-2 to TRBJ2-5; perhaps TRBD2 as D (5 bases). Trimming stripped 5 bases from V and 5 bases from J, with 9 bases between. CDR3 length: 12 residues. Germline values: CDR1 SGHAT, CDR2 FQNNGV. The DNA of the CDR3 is TGTGCCAGCAGCGTTCGAGGGGAGACCCAGTACTTC. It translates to CASSVRGETQYF.

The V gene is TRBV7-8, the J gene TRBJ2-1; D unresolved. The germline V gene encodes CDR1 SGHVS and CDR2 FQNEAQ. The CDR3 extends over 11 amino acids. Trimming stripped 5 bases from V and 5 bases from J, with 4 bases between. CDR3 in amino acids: CASSVDNEQFF. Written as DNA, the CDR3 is TGTGCCAGCAGCGTAGACAATGAGCAGTTCTTC.